The source of this T cell receptor (beta chain) is a study of CD8+ T cells in alopecia areata. Study as a whole: At a dose of 5 to 10 mg twice daily, oral tofacitinib was given to treated patients. Findings of the study overall: Sharing of TCR sequences between patients (possibly for HLA-related reasons) was less clear than in mice. More clonal than normal scalp was lesional scalp, particularly alopecia totalis/universalis. During tofacitinib treatment, many expanded lesional clones remained in scalp and blood.

J gave up 2 bases and V 5 bases, and 1 base lay outside the gene matches. The V gene's germline CDR1 is SQVTM and CDR2 ANQGSEA. The CDR3 covers 12 residues. This clone was observed a few times. Its antigen remains unknown. Treatment described: oral pan-JAK inhibitor, 5-10 mg twice daily. RNA extraction and reverse transcription yielded cDNA as sequencing template. Measured with immunoSEQ multiplex PCR; TCRdb has only the in-frame clones, and not every one. The sample lists approximately 210,000 clones, approximately 47% seen once, with 2.6% in the top ten. The rearrangement joins TRBV29-1 to TRBJ1-2; 8 bases are shared with TRBD1. This TCR came from a human donor with alopecia areata. Source: CD4+ T cells sorted from blood, taken at approximately week 37, from a patient treated with tofacitinib. CDR3 nucleotides: TGCAGCGTTTACAGGGGGAACTATGGCTACACCTTC. Protein product: CSVYRGNYGYTF.